The 20 T cell receptor beta chains given below trace back to one sample, sequenced in a study of graft-versus-host responses after intestinal transplantation. Produced via immunoSEQ multiplex PCR; TCRdb's table is partial and in-frame only. The repertoire holds tens of thousands of clones, with roughly nine tenths as singletons. Here the sequenced sample was PBMCs, taken roughly 660 days after intestinal transplant. The receptors were gathered from a human patient who received an intestinal transplant, so some T cells may come from the graft donor.

The J gene is TRBJ2-7, the V gene TRBV6-6; 11 bases are a match to TRBD2. Losses at the gene ends were 6 bases for V and 1 base for J; bases not matched to a gene: 5. Germline CDR1 and CDR2: MNHNY and SVGAGI (reference sequence). CDR3 length: 15 residues. CDR3 DNA sequence: TGTGCCAGCAGCACGACTAGCGGGGATTCCTACGAGCAGTACTTC. Its protein product is CASSTTSGDSYEQYF.

The V gene is TRBV5-6, the J gene TRBJ2-7; D is undetermined. Trimming shortened V by 2 bases and J by 1 base, and 16 bases separated the two germline ends. The germline V gene has CDR1 SGHDT and CDR2 YYEEEE. The CDR3 runs 16 residues. The CDR3 reads CASSFFPPPTSYEQYF. The DNA for the CDR3 is TGTGCCAGCAGCTTCTTCCCGCCACCGACGTCCTACGAGCAGTACTTC.

The chain recombines TRBV14 with TRBJ2-7, with D unresolved. Germline V gene data show CDR1 as SGHDN and CDR2 as FVKESK. V was clipped by 1 base and J by 3 bases, with 13 bases between them. The CDR3 runs to 15 residues. The CDR3 bases are TGTGCCAGCAGCCAAGGCCCTCAACCCATCTACGAGCAGTACTTC. It yields the protein CASSQGPQPIYEQYF. Full variable domain (outside the CDR3, taken from reference TRBV14 and TRBJ2-7): EAGVTQFPSHSVIEKGQTVTLRCDPISGHDNLYWYRRVMGKEIKFLLHFVKESKQDESGMPNNRFLAERTGGTYSTLKVQPAELEDSGVYFCASSQGPQPIYEQYFGPGTRLTVT.

The chain combines TRBV11-3 with TRBJ2-1; TRBD2 might be the D (5 bases). The V gene's germline CDR1 is SGHNT and CDR2 YENEEA. The V end was cut by 5 bases, the J end by 6 bases, with 11 bases between. The CDR3 is 13 amino acids. CDR3 loop: CASSRNRGNEQFF. The DNA of the CDR3 is TGTGCCAGCAGCCGAAACCGGGGCAATGAGCAGTTCTTC.

The rearrangement uses TRBV7-7 and TRBJ2-6; D might be TRBD2 (6 bases). With 5 bases removed from V and 3 bases from J, the gap between germline ends came to 14 bases. This CDR3 is 16 amino acids long. Per germline, CDR1 SSHAT and CDR2 FNYEAQ (reference sequence). The chain's CDR3 is CASSPLGGNGANVLTF. For the CDR3, the DNA is TGTGCCAGCAGCCCCCTCGGGGGTAATGGGGCCAACGTCCTGACTTTC.

The chain uses TRBV27 and TRBJ2-1; D may be TRBD2 (5 bases). The CDR3 sequence is 14 residues long. Germline V CDR1 and CDR2: MNHEY, SMNVEV (reference sequence). V gave up 10 bases and J gave up 0 bases, with 13 bases separating them. The CDR3 sequence: CATSSGSSYNEQFF. As DNA, the CDR3 is TGTGCCACCTCGAGCGGTAGCTCCTACAATGAGCAGTTCTTC.

The rearrangement joins TRBV15 to TRBJ2-6; D is unclear. The CDR3 runs to 17 residues. Per the germline V gene, CDR1 is LNHNV and CDR2 is YYDKDF (reference sequence). The germline V and J ends were trimmed by 0 bases and 1 base, with 10 bases remaining between them. The CDR3 nucleotides are TGTGCCACCAGCAGAGAAGCTTCAGGTTCTGGGGCCAACGTCCTGACTTTC. It codes for CATSREASGSGANVLTF.

The J gene is TRBJ2-1, the V gene TRBV4-1; TRBD1 might be the D (5 bases). CDR3 length: 14 amino acids. CDR1 is MGHRA and CDR2 is YSYEKL in the germline V gene. V was pared by 5 bases and J by 16 bases, with 24 bases between. CDR3 protein: CASSEQANRPPVFF. CDR3 coding DNA: TGCGCCAGCAGCGAACAGGCGAACCGTCCCCCTGTATTCTTC.

CDR3 bases: TGCAGTGCTAGAGATCTTTCCACCCAGTACTTC. Translated: CSARDLSTQYF. The chain is built from TRBV20-1 and TRBJ2-5; D gene unclear. The V gene lost 0 bases and the J gene lost 8 bases, with 7 bases spanning the gap. This CDR3 is 11 amino acids long. Germline V CDR1 and CDR2: DFQATT, SNEGSKA (reference sequence).

This clone has a single count. V is TRBV6-1 and J is TRBJ1-6; 7 positions agree with TRBD1. This CDR3 contains 15 residues. With V trimmed by 1 base and J by 8 bases, 5 bases remained unmatched. Germline V gene data show CDR1 as MNHNS and CDR2 as SASEGT. DNA for the CDR3: TGTGCCAGCAGTGAAGAAGGGGGCCGGGATTCACCCCTCCACTTT. It encodes CASSEEGGRDSPLHF.

The chain is built from TRBV7-5 and TRBJ1-6; the table's D call TRBD1 went unverified against the DNA. TRBV7-5 is labeled a pseudogene. The CDR3 spans 15 residues. CDR3 protein: CVRSLKFRDRSPLHF. The CDR3 coding sequence is TGTGTCAGAAGCTTAAAGTTCAGGGATAGATCACCCCTCCACTTT.

V and J are TRBV5-6 and TRBJ1-6; a possible D gene is TRBD1 (5 bases). Germline CDR1 and CDR2: SGHDT and YYEEEE. Trimming stripped 6 bases from V and 7 bases from J, with 14 bases between. The CDR3 is 14 amino acids. In DNA form, the CDR3 reads TGTGCCAGCACTGGGGGAGTGGGGAATTCACCCCTCCACTTT. This gives the protein CASTGGVGNSPLHF.

This chain links TRBV10-3 with TRBJ1-6; 12 bases match TRBD1. Per germline, CDR1 ENHRY and CDR2 SYGVKD. The CDR3 runs 16 residues. J was trimmed by 9 bases and V by 3 bases; bases with no gene match: 6. The CDR3 loop reads CAISEGTGGEGSPLHF. CDR3 bases: TGTGCCATCAGTGAAGGGACAGGGGGCGAGGGTTCACCCCTCCACTTT.

The CDR3 region has the DNA TGTGCCAGCAGCTTGTCTCCAGCGGGGACCGATACGCAGTATTTT. Its protein is CASSLSPAGTDTQYF. This chain uses TRBV5-4 with TRBJ2-3; 7 bases are shared with TRBD2. There are 15 residues in the CDR3. The germline gives CDR1 SGHNT, CDR2 YYREEE (reference sequence). Trimming at V came to 1 base and at J to 6 bases, leaving 8 bases not matched to a gene.

The rearrangement uses TRBV16 and TRBJ1-1, with TRBD1 matching over 7 bases. There are 15 residues in the CDR3. Unmatched junction bases numbered 7, after V lost 3 bases and J lost 3 bases. Germline CDR1 is KGHSY and CDR2 is FQNENV. DNA of the CDR3: TGTGCCAGCAGCCATGCAGGGGGTAGTTACACTGAAGCTTTCTTT. This sequence encodes CASSHAGGSYTEAFF. The full variable domain, completed using reference TRBV16 and TRBJ1-1, is GEEVAQTPKHLVRGEGQKAKLYCAPIKGHSYVFWYQQVLKNEFKFLISFQNENVFDETGMPKERFSAKCLPNSPCSLEIQATKLEDSAVYFCASSHAGGSYTEAFFGQGTRLTVV.

The count of this clone is one. This rearrangement joins TRBV7-9 to TRBJ1-1; no definite D call. The V end was cut by 8 bases, the J end by 11 bases, with 12 bases between. The germline V gene has CDR1 SEHNR and CDR2 FQNEAQ (reference sequence). This CDR3 has 10 residues. CDR3 DNA sequence: TGTGCCAGCGCGCAGCGGGAGGCTTTCTTT. This sequence encodes CASAQREAFF.

The gene calls are TRBV6-6 and TRBJ1-3; TRBD1 agrees at 8 bases. The CDR3 consists of 13 residues. Per germline, CDR1 MNHNY and CDR2 SVGAGI (reference sequence). Trimming took 7 bases from V and 4 from J; bases not matched to a gene: 3. As DNA, the CDR3 is TGTGCCAGCAAAGGACAGGGAGGAAACACCATATATTTT. This gives the protein CASKGQGGNTIYF.

The CDR3 spells CASSHQTGAAEAFF. In DNA form, the CDR3 reads TGTGCCAGCAGCCATCAGACAGGGGCCGCTGAAGCTTTCTTT. The chain is built from TRBV7-9 and TRBJ1-1; TRBD1 matches at 8 bases. The germline V gene has CDR1 SEHNR and CDR2 FQNEAQ (reference sequence). This CDR3 has 14 amino acids. The V gene end was trimmed by 5 bases and the J gene end by 6 bases; junction bases not matched to a gene: 8.

The chain carries TRBV5-1 and TRBJ1-1; no firm D call. Trimming removed 3 bases at V and 5 bases at J, with 14 bases between. Germline lookup yields CDR1 SGHRS and CDR2 YFSETQ. This CDR3 is 14 amino acids long. In DNA, the CDR3 is TGCGCCAGCAGCTCCCCCCGAAGTCGAACTGAAGCTTTCTTT. Encoded protein: CASSSPRSRTEAFF.

In this sample, this clone turned up a few times. This chain joins TRBV5-1 and TRBJ1-6, with 8 bases matching TRBD1. The ends lost 0 bases at V and 7 bases at J; junction bases unmatched: 3. The germline gives CDR1 SGHRS, CDR2 YFSETQ. The CDR3 runs to 15 residues. DNA for the CDR3: TGCGCCAGCAGCTTGGAGTCAGGGGGCAATTCACCCCTCCACTTT. It codes for CASSLESGGNSPLHF.